This T cell receptor beta chain appears in the sequencing data of a study of cytomegalovirus exposure and HLA in healthy donors. General study results and limits: The study had only CMV serostatus as immune exposure information. In vitro work confirmed that a few CMV-associated chains recognize CMV antigens. For most TCR beta V segments, an earlier analysis put the productive rate at about 87% or about 30% of the time.

A word on this clone: Its antigen is unidentified.

The PCR was carried out with 60 Vbeta primers and 13 Jbeta primers. Some clones are missing from TCRdb's copy, which holds only in-frame ones; the method was immunoSEQ multiplex PCR. This table has about 130,000 clones, over 80% appearing once. J lost 5 bases, V lost 2 bases, and 5 bases had no gene match. Germline V gene lookup returns CDR1 MNHNY and CDR2 SVGAGI (reference sequence). This CDR3 has 15 amino acids. The J gene is TRBJ2-1, the V gene TRBV6-6, with 8 positions matching TRBD2. This clonotype was obtained from a man younger than 30 in good health and CMV-seropositive. Sequences were obtained from PBMCs. DNA for the CDR3: TGTGCCAGCAGTTACGGCGGGGGGAACGACAATGAGCAGTTCTTC. The encoded protein is CASSYGGGNDNEQFF.